The 13 T cell receptor beta chains reported below all come from one sample, sequenced in a study of Ad26.COV2.S vaccination and SARS-CoV-2 variants (dated by TCRdb to the early 2020s). This specimen's treatment or condition label, per the study, means: approximately 18 received Ad26.COV2.S at low or high dose, single or two shots; about five received placebo; per-sample allocation not given. For vaccine and placebo recipients, the sequenced repertoires came from samples collected on day 63 after the first injection. Library generation was performed with the immunoSEQ multiplex PCR assay. TCRdb holds this immuneACCESS table with in-frame rearrangements only. Some clones are missing; in checked studies, unresolved V genes explain under half, and the rest has no known cause. This sample holds hundreds of thousands of clones; about 90% were observed only once. Together, the top ten hold more than 1.5% of the sample.

Material: peripheral blood, obtained in a trial of Ad26.COV2.S vaccine versus placebo. These receptors came from a person between 18 and 60 years old who received the Ad26.COV2.S COVID-19 vaccine or a placebo.

This chain uses TRBV12-3 or TRBV12-4 with TRBJ2-5; no clear D gene. This CDR3 contains 12 residues. Trimming cost V 3 bases and J 5 bases, with 7 bases left between them. Written as DNA, the CDR3 is TGTGCCAGCAGTTTCGACGGGGAGACCCAGTACTTC. This translates into CASSFDGETQYF.

This chain uses TRBV21-1 with TRBJ1-5; the table gives TRBD1 as D, unverified against the DNA. TRBV21-1 is recorded as a pseudogene. The CDR3 consists of 16 residues. The CDR3 sequence: CASSGPGTGHNQPQHF. As DNA, the CDR3 is TGTGCCAGCAGCGGACCCGGGACAGGACACAATCAGCCCCAGCATTTT.

The chain has TRBV5-1 and TRBJ2-5; the D gene is possibly TRBD2 (5 bases). Germline CDR1 SGHRS, CDR2 YFSETQ. The CDR3 totals 12 residues. With 4 bases removed from V and 2 bases from J, the gap between germline ends came to 6 bases. CDR3 coding DNA: TGCGCCAGCAGCCGGAGGCAAGAGACCCAGTACTTC. Its protein is CASSRRQETQYF. Using reference TRBV5-1 and TRBJ2-5 for the parts outside the CDR3, the full variable domain is KAGVTQTPRYLIKTRGQQVTLSCSPISGHRSVSWYQQTPGQGLQFLFEYFSETQRNKGNFPGRFSGRQFSNSRSEMNVSTLELGDSALYLCASSRRQETQYFGPGTRLLVL.

The rearrangement uses TRBV9 and TRBJ1-2; 9 nucleotides line up with TRBD1. Trimming removed 1 base from V and 5 bases from J; junction bases left unmatched: 9. From germline, CDR1 is SGDLS and CDR2 YYNGEE. The CDR3 has 16 amino acids. Written as DNA, the CDR3 is TGTGCCAGCAGCGTATTTCCACAGGGGGCCCTTTATGGCTACACCTTC. Translation gives CASSVFPQGALYGYTF.

Worth noting for this clone: The junction departs from germline at one end; a sequencing error may be responsible. The chain couples TRBV9 to TRBJ1-4; 7 bases fit TRBD1. This CDR3 spans 14 amino acids. The germline V gene has CDR1 SGDLS and CDR2 YYNGEE. CDR3 amino acids: CASSGRQGNGKLFF. In DNA, the CDR3 is TGTGCCAGCAGCGGACGACAGGGTAATGGAAAACTGTTTTTT.

This rearrangement joins TRBV10-3 to TRBJ2-7; perhaps D is TRBD1 or TRBD2 (6 bases each). The CDR3 is 15 amino acids. The germline CDR1 and CDR2 sequences are ENHRY and SYGVKD. V lost 5 bases to trimming and J lost 5 bases, with 19 bases between them. The CDR3 DNA reads TGTGCCATCAGTCTTGTTGGTGGGGGGCTCCACGAGCAGTACTTC. This gives the protein CAISLVGGGLHEQYF.

The chain uses TRBV18 and TRBJ1-1; TRBD1 might be the D (5 bases). V gave up 2 bases and J gave up 5 bases, with 12 bases separating them. Germline lookup yields CDR1 KGHSH and CDR2 LQKENI. CDR3 length equals 14 residues. CDR3 DNA: TGTGCCAGCTCACCATTTGGCGGGGGTACTGAAGCTTTCTTT. It yields the protein CASSPFGGGTEAFF.

This sequence joins TRBV3-1 (or the pseudogene TRBV3-2) and TRBJ1-4; no reliable D call. V shed 2 bases and J shed 1 base, with 8 bases lying between them. The CDR3 is made up of 15 amino acids. The germline CDR1 and CDR2 sequences are LGHDT and YNNKEL (reference sequence). In DNA form, the CDR3 reads TGTGCCAGCAGCCAACCCGCCGGAACTAATGAAAAACTGTTTTTT. Its protein product is CASSQPAGTNEKLFF.

The chain joins TRBV18 to TRBJ1-6; a weak D match, TRBD1 (5 bases). The CDR3 contains 16 residues. The germline gives CDR1 KGHSH, CDR2 LQKENI. Between the trimmed V and J ends, which lost 6 bases and 6 bases, there was a span of 18 bases. For the CDR3, the DNA is TGTGCCAGCTCCCTAACAGACCCAGGGTTTAATTCACCCCTCCACTTT. This translates into CASSLTDPGFNSPLHF.

This clone has just one count. The chain carries TRBV5-1 and TRBJ1-1, with D possibly matching TRBD1 (5 bases). V was pared by 3 bases and J by 6 bases, with 24 bases between. Germline CDR1 SGHRS, CDR2 YFSETQ. CDR3 length equals 17 residues. CDR3 protein: CASSSLPLHPQGAEAFF. DNA of the CDR3: TGCGCCAGCAGCTCCCTCCCGTTACACCCCCAGGGCGCTGAAGCTTTCTTT.

The rearrangement joins TRBV5-4 to TRBJ2-7; 12 bases are a match to TRBD2. The CDR3 is 15 amino acids. In germline, CDR1 is SGHNT, CDR2 YYREEE (reference sequence). The V and J ends lost 1 base and 4 bases, in that order; junction bases with no gene match: 3. CDR3 protein: CASSLRTSGVYEQYF. For the CDR3, the DNA is TGTGCCAGCAGCTTGAGGACTAGCGGGGTTTACGAGCAGTACTTC.

The rearrangement joins TRBV5-4 to TRBJ1-6; TRBD1 aligns across 8 bases. Germline V gene sequence: CDR1 SGHNT, CDR2 YYREEE (reference sequence). The CDR3 contains 14 residues. With 9 bases clipped from V and 6 bases from J, the junction kept 8 bases outside the gene matches. CDR3 region: CATNQGAVNSPLHF. CDR3 DNA: TGTGCCACCAACCAGGGGGCCGTTAATTCACCCCTCCACTTT.

The CDR3 region has the DNA TGTGCCAGTAGTATCTCCGGGGGCAATGAGCAGTTCTTC. This translates into CASSISGGNEQFF. The V call is TRBV19, the J call TRBJ2-1; D possibly corresponds to TRBD2 (6 bases). V was shortened by 3 bases and J by 6 bases, with 9 bases between the two germline ends. In germline, CDR1 is LNHDA, CDR2 SQIVND (reference sequence). The CDR3 contains 13 residues.